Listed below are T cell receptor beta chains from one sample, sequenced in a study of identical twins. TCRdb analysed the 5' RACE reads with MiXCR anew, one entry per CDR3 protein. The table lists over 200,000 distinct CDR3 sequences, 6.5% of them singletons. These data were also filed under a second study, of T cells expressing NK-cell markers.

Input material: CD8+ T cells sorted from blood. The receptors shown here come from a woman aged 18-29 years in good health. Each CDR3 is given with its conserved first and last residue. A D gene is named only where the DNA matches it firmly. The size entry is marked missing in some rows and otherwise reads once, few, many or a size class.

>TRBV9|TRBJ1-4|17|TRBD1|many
CASSARQGWATNEKLFF
TGTGCCAGCAGCGCCAGACAGGGATGGGCAACTAATGAAAAACTGTTTTTT
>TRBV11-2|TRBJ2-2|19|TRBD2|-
CASSRRRGSGGPNTGELFF
TGTGCCAGCAGCCGTCGCCGGGGTAGCGGGGGGCCGAACACCGGGGAGCTGTTTTTT
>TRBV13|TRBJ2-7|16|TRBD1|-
CASSHSTGGASYEQYF
TGTGCCAGCAGCCACTCAACAGGGGGCGCGAGCTACGAGCAGTACTTC
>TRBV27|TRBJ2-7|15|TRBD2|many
CASSATSGSYYEQYF
TGTGCCAGCAGTGCCACTAGCGGGAGTTACTACGAGCAGTACTTC
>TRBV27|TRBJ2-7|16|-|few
CASSQTTPPGPGGQYF
TGTGCCAGCAGCCAAACCACCCCCCCAGGCCCCGGAGGGCAGTACTTC
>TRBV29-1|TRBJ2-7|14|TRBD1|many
CSVETGVSSYEQYF
TGCAGCGTTGAAACAGGGGTCAGCTCCTACGAGCAGTACTTC
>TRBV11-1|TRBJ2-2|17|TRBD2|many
CASSLGLAGEDTGELFF
TGTGCCAGCAGCTTGGGACTAGCGGGGGAAGACACCGGGGAGCTGTTTTTT
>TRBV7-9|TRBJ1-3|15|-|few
CASSLGPGPGNTIYF
TGTGCCAGCAGCTTAGGACCAGGGCCTGGAAACACCATATATTTT
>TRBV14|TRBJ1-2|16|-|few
CASSVTAAEHYYGYTF
TGTGCCAGCAGTGTGACAGCCGCAGAGCATTACTATGGCTACACCTTC
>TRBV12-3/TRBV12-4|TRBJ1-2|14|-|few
CASRKTDGVYGYTF
TGTGCCAGCAGAAAGACGGACGGCGTCTATGGCTACACCTTC
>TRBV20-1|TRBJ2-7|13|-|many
CSARGTEPYEQYF
TGCAGTGCTAGAGGGACAGAGCCCTACGAGCAGTACTTC
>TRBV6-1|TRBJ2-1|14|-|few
CASSHGTDYNEQFF
TGTGCCAGCAGCCACGGGACGGATTATAATGAGCAGTTCTTC
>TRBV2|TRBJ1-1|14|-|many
CASRLLGGVNEAFF
TGTGCCAGCAGGCTACTAGGGGGAGTCAATGAAGCTTTCTTT
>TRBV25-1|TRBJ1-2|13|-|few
CASRTGGVHGYTF
TGTGCCAGCAGGACGGGGGGAGTCCATGGCTACACCTTC
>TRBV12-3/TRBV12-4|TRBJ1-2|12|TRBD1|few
CASKQQGEGYTF
TGTGCCAGCAAACAACAGGGGGAGGGCTACACCTTC
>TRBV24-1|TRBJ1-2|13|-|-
CATSDQQGNGYTF
TGTGCCACCAGTGATCAGCAGGGTAATGGCTACACCTTC
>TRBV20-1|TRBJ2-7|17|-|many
CSARPLESGPSSYEQYF
TGCAGTGCTCGTCCTTTGGAAAGCGGGCCCAGCTCCTACGAGCAGTACTTC
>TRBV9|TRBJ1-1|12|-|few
CASSAGTGGTFF
TGTGCCAGCAGCGCCGGGACGGGGGGAACTTTCTTT
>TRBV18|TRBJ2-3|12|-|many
CATTEEGDTQYF
TGTGCCACCACAGAAGAGGGGGATACGCAGTATTTT
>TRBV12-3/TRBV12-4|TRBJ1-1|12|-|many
CASSFGDPEAFF
TGTGCCAGCAGTTTTGGGGACCCTGAAGCTTTCTTT
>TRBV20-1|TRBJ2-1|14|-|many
CSAPPRLSYNEQFF
TGCAGTGCTCCCCCACGCCTCTCCTACAATGAGCAGTTCTTC